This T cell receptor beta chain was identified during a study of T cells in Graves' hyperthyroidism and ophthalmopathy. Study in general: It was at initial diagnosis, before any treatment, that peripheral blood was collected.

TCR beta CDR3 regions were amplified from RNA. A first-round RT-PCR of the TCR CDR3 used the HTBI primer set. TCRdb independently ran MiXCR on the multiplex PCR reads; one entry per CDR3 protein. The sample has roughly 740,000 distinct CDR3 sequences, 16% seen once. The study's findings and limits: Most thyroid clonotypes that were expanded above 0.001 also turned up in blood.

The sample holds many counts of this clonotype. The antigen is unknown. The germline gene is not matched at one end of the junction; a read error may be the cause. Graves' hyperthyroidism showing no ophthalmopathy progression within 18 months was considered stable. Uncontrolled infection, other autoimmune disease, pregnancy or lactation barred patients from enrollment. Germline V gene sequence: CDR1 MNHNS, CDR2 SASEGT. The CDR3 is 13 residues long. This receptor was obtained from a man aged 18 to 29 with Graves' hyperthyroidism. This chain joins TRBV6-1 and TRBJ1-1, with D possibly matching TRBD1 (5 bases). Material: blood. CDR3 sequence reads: CVSRSTGRTEAFF. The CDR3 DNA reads TGTGTCAGCAGGTCGACGGGACGCACTGAAGCTTTCTTT.